Given below is one T cell receptor beta chain in context. What it binds is not known. This entry is derived from a study of T cells after yellow fever vaccination. 5'RACE template switching generated TCR cDNA, adding a universal primer site and UMIs. From the 5' RACE reads, TCRdb called clonotypes with MiXCR, one entry per CDR3 protein. The data hold more than 95,000 distinct CDR3 sequences, with around 9.8% observed a single time. CDR1 and CDR2 from the germline V gene are SGHRS and YFSETQ. V lost 4 bases, J lost 3 bases, and 20 bases lay in between. The CDR3 is made up of 16 amino acids. Overall study findings and caveats: Among primary-vaccination clones, most reappeared after the booster, at approximately 96% for CD4 and under 90% for CD8. The secondary T-cell response peaked on day 5, not day 15, but was weaker. A minor fraction of clonotypes spanned both CD4 and CD8 compartments.

This receptor was taken from a man between 18 and 35 years old who received the YFV17D yellow fever vaccine. The rearrangement joins TRBV5-1 to TRBJ2-7, with D possibly matching TRBD1 (6 bases). The sequences come from CD8+ T cells sorted from PBMCs, collected on the day of the yellow fever booster vaccination. CDR3 nucleotide sequence: TGCGCCAGCAGCCCTGGTACTGGGGGCGCGGTCTACGAGCAGTACTTC. It encodes CASSPGTGGAVYEQYF.